A single T cell receptor (beta chain) is shown here with its context. Its antigen is not known. Researchers ran the PCR with 60 Vbeta and 13 Jbeta primers. Produced via immunoSEQ multiplex PCR; TCRdb's table is partial and in-frame only. Its table lists approximately 150,000 clones. J lost 4 bases, V lost 8 bases, and 2 bases had no gene match. This CDR3 is 13 amino acids long. The germline CDR1 and CDR2 sequences are SGHNT and YENEEA. This record comes from a study of cytomegalovirus exposure and HLA in healthy donors. Points from the study as a whole: A highly shared variant cluster was judged a likely technical artifact. A missense DCLRE1C variant was associated with V- and J-gene trimming of TCR beta chains in a later analysis, and an independent cohort replicated the association.

The source is a male donor in good health and CMV-seronegative. The sequencing sample was made of PBMCs. The chain combines TRBV11-3 with TRBJ2-2, with 9 positions matching TRBD2. The CDR3 DNA follows: TGTGCCAGCGCGGGAGGGCCCACCGGGGAGCTGTTTTTT. Protein sequence: CASAGGPTGELFF.